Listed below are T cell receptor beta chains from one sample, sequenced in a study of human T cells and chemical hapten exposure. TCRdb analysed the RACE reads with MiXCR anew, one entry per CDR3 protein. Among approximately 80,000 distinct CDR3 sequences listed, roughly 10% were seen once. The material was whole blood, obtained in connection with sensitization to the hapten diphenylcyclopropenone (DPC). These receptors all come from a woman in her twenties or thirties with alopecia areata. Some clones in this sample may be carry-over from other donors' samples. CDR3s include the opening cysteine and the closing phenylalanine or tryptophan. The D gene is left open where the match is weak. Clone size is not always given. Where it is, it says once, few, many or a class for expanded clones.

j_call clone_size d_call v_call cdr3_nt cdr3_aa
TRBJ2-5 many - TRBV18 TGTGCCAGCTCACCCGTCAGGGAAGAGACCCAGTACTTC CASSPVREETQYF
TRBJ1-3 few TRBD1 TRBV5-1 TGCGCCAGCAGCGCGGGACAGCCCTCTGGAAACACCATATATTTT CASSAGQPSGNTIYF
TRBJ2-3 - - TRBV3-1 TGTGCCAGCAGCCAAGGGCTTAACGCTTTCACGTATTTT CASSQGLNAFTYF
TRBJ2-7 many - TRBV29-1 TGCAGCGTTGAAGATACAAAACCCTACGAGCAGTACTTC CSVEDTKPYEQYF
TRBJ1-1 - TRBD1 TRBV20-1 TGCAGTGCTCCCCGGACAGGAGTGAACACTGAAGCTTTCTTT CSAPRTGVNTEAFF
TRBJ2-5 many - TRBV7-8 TGTGCCAGCAGCTTAGCAAAGGGTCGGAAAGAGACCCAGTACTTC CASSLAKGRKETQYF
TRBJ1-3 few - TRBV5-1 TGCGCCAGCAGCCCCTTACAGGGCTCCTCTGGAAACACCATATATTTT CASSPLQGSSGNTIYF
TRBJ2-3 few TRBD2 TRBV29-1 TGCAGCGTTCGGAGCGGGAACACAGATACGCAGTATTTT CSVRSGNTDTQYF
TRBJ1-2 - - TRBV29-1 TGCAGCGTGGAGGGGGACGCTAACTATGGCTACACCTTC CSVEGDANYGYTF
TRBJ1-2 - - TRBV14 TGTGCCAGCAGCCCCGGACAGATCCGATATGGCTACACCTTC CASSPGQIRYGYTF
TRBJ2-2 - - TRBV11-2 TGTGCCAGCAGCTTAGCAGGAGGGCACGGCGGGGAGCTGTTTTTT CASSLAGGHGGELFF
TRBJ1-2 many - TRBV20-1 TGCAGTGTCACCGGGACACGCGACTATGGCTACACCTTC CSVTGTRDYGYTF
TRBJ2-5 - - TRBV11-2 TGTGCCAGCAGGGAGGGGGTCAAGACCCAGTACTTC CASREGVKTQYF
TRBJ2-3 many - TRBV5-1 TGCGCCAGCAGTGAAGGAACGTCGCCAGATACGCAGTATTTT CASSEGTSPDTQYF
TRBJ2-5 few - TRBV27 TGTGCCAGCAGTTTATCGGTACTAGCTGGGGAGACCCAGTACTTC CASSLSVLAGETQYF
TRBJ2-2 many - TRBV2 TGTGCCAGCAGTGTATCAGACCCGAACACCGGGGAGCTGTTTTTT CASSVSDPNTGELFF
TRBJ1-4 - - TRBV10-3 TGTGCCATCAGTACGTCCACAGGATCTAATGAAAAACTGTTTTTT CAISTSTGSNEKLFF
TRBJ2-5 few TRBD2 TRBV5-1 TGCGCCAGCAGCCCGGCGGCTAGCGGGGGGCAAGAGACCCAGTACTTC CASSPAASGGQETQYF
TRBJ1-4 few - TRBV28 TGTGCCAGCCCCTCCCCGTTGGGGGATGATGAAAAACTGTTTTTT CASPSPLGDDEKLFF
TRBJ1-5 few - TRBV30 TGTGCCTGGAGCGTGGGAGGTAGCAATCAGCCCCAGCATTTT CAWSVGGSNQPQHF
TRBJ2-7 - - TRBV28 TGTGCCAGCAGTTTATACCGACGGGCCTACGAGCAGTACTTC CASSLYRRAYEQYF
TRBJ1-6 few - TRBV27 TGTGCCAGCAACGGGGGGGGGTTTAATTCACCCCTCCACTTT CASNGGGFNSPLHF
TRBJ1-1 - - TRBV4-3 TGCGCCAGCAGCCAAGATACGGTGAACACTGAAGCTTTCTTT CASSQDTVNTEAFF
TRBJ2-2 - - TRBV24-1 TGTGCCACCAGCCCCGGTCCCGGGGAGCTGTTTTTT CATSPGPGELFF
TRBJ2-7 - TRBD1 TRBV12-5 TGTGCTAGTGGTCGACAGGGGATCCACGAGCAGTACTTC CASGRQGIHEQYF
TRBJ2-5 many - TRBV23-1 TGCGCCAGCAGTCAATCGCCTTTACACCAAGAGACCCAGTACTTC CASSQSPLHQETQYF
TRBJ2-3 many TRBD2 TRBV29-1 TGCAGCGTTGGGAGAAGCGGGGCAGGAGATACGCAGTATTTT CSVGRSGAGDTQYF
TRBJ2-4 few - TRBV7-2 TGTGCCAGCAGCCAGGGGACAAACATTCAGTACTTC CASSQGTNIQYF
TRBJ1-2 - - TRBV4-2 TGTGCCAGCAGCCAAGATAGGGGGGTTAACTATGGCTACACCTTC CASSQDRGVNYGYTF
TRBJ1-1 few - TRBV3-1 TGTGCCAGCAGCCGTAGGGCTGAAGCTTTCTTT CASSRRAEAFF
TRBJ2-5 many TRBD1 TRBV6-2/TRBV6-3 TGTGCCAGCAGCACCCCCGGACAGGTCTCAGAGACCCAGTACTTC CASSTPGQVSETQYF
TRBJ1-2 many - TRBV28 TGTGCCAGCAGTTTGGCAGGGGCCAACTATGGCTACACCTTC CASSLAGANYGYTF
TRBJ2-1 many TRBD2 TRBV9 TGTGCCAGCAGCAATACAGGAGGGACTAGTCTCAATGAGCAGTTCTTC CASSNTGGTSLNEQFF
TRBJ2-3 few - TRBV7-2 TGTGCCAGCAGCTTTCGGGCAGCTCAAGATACGCAGTATTTT CASSFRAAQDTQYF
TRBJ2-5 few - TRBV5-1 TGCGCCAGCAGCTTCCGGGGCCTCGACGAGACCCAGTACTTC CASSFRGLDETQYF
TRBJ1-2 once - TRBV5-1 TGCGCCAGCAGCGTAGGGGGTAACTATGGCTGCACCTTC CASSVGGNYGCTF
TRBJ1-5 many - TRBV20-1 TGCAGTGCCCTCGACGTAGAGGGCAATCAGCCCCAGCATTTT CSALDVEGNQPQHF
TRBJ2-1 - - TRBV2 TGTGCCAGCAGTGAAACCCGGGCCCCGATGAATGAGCAGTTCTTC CASSETRAPMNEQFF
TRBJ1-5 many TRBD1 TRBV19 TGTGCCAGTAGTATTGCAGGGGGCGGGAATCAGCCCCAGCATTTT CASSIAGGGNQPQHF
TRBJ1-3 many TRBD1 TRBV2 TGTGCCAGCAGTGAACAGGGGGTTGGCTCTGGAAACACCATATATTTT CASSEQGVGSGNTIYF
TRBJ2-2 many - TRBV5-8 TGTGCCAGCAGAGTGTTACCTAACACCGGGGAGCTGTTTTTT CASRVLPNTGELFF
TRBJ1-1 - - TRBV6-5 TGTGCCAGCAGCGAGGACGGGAACACTGAAGCTTTCTTT CASSEDGNTEAFF
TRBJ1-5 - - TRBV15 TGTGCCACCAGCAGACAGGGTAGCAATCAGCCCCAGCATTTT CATSRQGSNQPQHF
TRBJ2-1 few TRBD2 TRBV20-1 TGCAGTGCTAACCCAGCGGGATCTTACAATGAGCAGTTCTTC CSANPAGSYNEQFF
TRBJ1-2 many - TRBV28 TGTGCCAGCAGTCACACCTATGGCTACACCTTC CASSHTYGYTF
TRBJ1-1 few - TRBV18 TGTGCCAGCTCTTCTGAGTTTCTCGGCACTGAAGCTTTCTTT CASSSEFLGTEAFF
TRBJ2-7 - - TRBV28 TGTGCCAGCAGTTTTGATCCGTACGAGCAGTACTTC CASSFDPYEQYF